One and the same sample provided the 19 T cell receptor beta chains below, sequenced in a study of type 1 regulatory T cells. No antigens are known for them. A single record per CDR3 protein comes from TCRdb applying MiXCR to the reads. The sample records approximately 43,000 distinct CDR3 sequences, 9% to 15% being singletons. The specimen sequenced was cultured non-Tr1 T cells, either the whole culture or a sorted T cell fraction (not recorded which). These receptors were collected from a human donor in good health.

This clonotype was observed at least ten times. This chain links TRBV19 with TRBJ1-2; the match to TRBD1 covers 9 bases. Germline V gene sequence: CDR1 LNHDA, CDR2 SQIVND (reference sequence). This CDR3 has 16 amino acids. Germline trimming cut 7 bases from V and 5 bases from J; bases unmatched to any gene: 14. This CDR3 reads CASTPPGQGRGYGYTF. CDR3 in DNA: TGTGCCAGTACACCCCCGGGACAGGGAAGAGGATATGGCTACACCTTC.

This clonotype was seen more than once but under ten times. The chain joins TRBV2 to TRBJ1-4; D gene unclear. Trimming removed 7 bases at V and 4 bases at J, with 16 bases between. CDR3 length: 15 residues. Germline V gives CDR1 SNHLY, CDR2 FYNNEI. The CDR3 loop is CASKRETGNNEKLFF. CDR3 bases: TGTGCCAGCAAACGGGAGACCGGGAATAATGAAAAACTGTTTTTT.

In this sample, this clonotype turned up a few times. The rearrangement uses TRBV27 and TRBJ2-2, with 10 positions matching TRBD2. V shed 4 bases and J 6 bases; nucleotides not matched to a gene: 14. The CDR3 totals 18 residues. Germline V CDR1 and CDR2: MNHEY, SMNVEV (reference sequence). The CDR3 DNA reads TGTGCCAGCAGTTATCTATTGCGTAGCGGGAGGTGGCCCGGGGAGCTGTTTTTT. This sequence encodes CASSYLLRSGRWPGELFF.

Ten or more counts support this clonotype. J is TRBJ2-5 and V is TRBV3-1; D uncertain. In germline, CDR1 is LGHDT, CDR2 YNNKEL (reference sequence). V lost 1 base and J 5 bases, leaving 14 bases between the germline ends. CDR3 length equals 15 residues. This CDR3 is CASSQGRRAGETQYF. As DNA, the CDR3 is TGTGCCAGCAGCCAAGGCCGACGGGCTGGGGAGACCCAGTACTTC.

Details on this clonotype: This may arise from a read error, as a much more abundant clone is one base away. V gene TRBV7-3 combines with J gene TRBJ2-3; maybe TRBD1 (5 bases). Trimming pared 5 bases from V and 8 bases from J, leaving 17 bases between. Germline V gene data show CDR1 as SGHTA and CDR2 as FQGTGA. The CDR3 length is 14 residues. The CDR3 bases are TGTGCCAGCAGCCCCGGACAAACCCCGAGTACGCAGTATTTT. Its protein product is CASSPGQTPSTQYF.

By sample share, this clonotype is medium-sized. The chain recombines TRBV12-2 with TRBJ1-1; TRBD1, the table's D call, lacks a check against the DNA. TRBV12-2 is listed as a pseudogene. The CDR3 is made up of 17 amino acids. CDR3 loop: CASRLGVKLLGTTEAFF. DNA of the CDR3: TGTGCAAGTCGCTTAGGTGTTAAGCTTTTAGGGACCACTGAAGCTTTCTTT.

The V call is TRBV19, the J call TRBJ1-2; tentative D call: TRBD1 (6 bases). The ends were cut back, 9 bases at V and 0 bases at J, with 11 bases in the middle. This CDR3 has 13 residues. Germline values: CDR1 LNHDA, CDR2 SQIVND (reference sequence). The CDR3 here is CASHRAANYGYTF. The CDR3 nucleotides read TGTGCCAGCCACAGGGCTGCTAACTATGGCTACACCTTC.

This clonotype was picked up many times. The gene calls are TRBV7-2 and TRBJ2-3; 9 nucleotides match TRBD2. V lost 2 bases, J lost 4 bases, and 7 bases stayed unmatched. Germline V gives CDR1 SGHTA, CDR2 FQGNSA. The CDR3 has 16 amino acids. The CDR3: CASSLLAGGRADTQYF. The CDR3 coding sequence is TGTGCCAGCAGCTTACTGGCGGGAGGGCGGGCAGATACGCAGTATTTT. Combining the CDR3 with reference TRBV7-2 and TRBJ2-3 gives the whole variable domain GAGVSQSPSNKVTEKGKDVELRCDPISGHTALYWYRQSLGQGLEFLIYFQGNSAPDKSGLPSDRFSAERTGGSVSTLTIQRTQQEDSAVYLCASSLLAGGRADTQYFGPGTRLTVL.

In this sample, this clonotype turned up once. This rearrangement joins TRBV5-1 to TRBJ2-1, with D uncertain. There are 15 residues in the CDR3. Trimming pared 4 bases from V and 0 bases from J, leaving 11 bases between. The germline gives CDR1 SGHRS, CDR2 YFSETQ. The CDR3 loop is CASSQDVGSYNEQFF. The DNA of the CDR3 is TGCGCCAGCAGCCAGGATGTGGGCTCCTACAATGAGCAGTTCTTC.

The table lists this clonotype with many counts. The chain is built from TRBV12-3 or TRBV12-4 and TRBJ2-1, with a possible D match to TRBD1 (5 bases). Trimming cost V 5 bases and J 4 bases, with 12 bases left between them. The CDR3 has 14 residues. CDR3 amino acids: CASSPRQIYNEQFF. CDR3 coding DNA: TGTGCCAGCAGTCCTAGACAGATATACAATGAGCAGTTCTTC.

CDR3 sequence reads: CSVETVRTDTQYF. The CDR3 region has the DNA TGCAGCGTTGAAACCGTACGCACAGATACGCAGTATTTT. The V call is TRBV29-1, the J call TRBJ2-3, with D unresolved. The CDR3 consists of 13 residues. V was clipped by 2 bases and J by 1 base, with 7 bases between them. CDR1 and CDR2 from the germline V gene are SQVTM and ANQGSEA.

This clonotype occurred a few times. The chain couples TRBV15 to TRBJ2-7; TRBD2 agrees at 9 bases. This CDR3 is built from 15 residues. Germline CDR1 LNHNV, CDR2 YYDKDF (reference sequence). The V and J ends lost 6 bases and 2 bases, in that order; junction bases with no gene match: 8. CDR3 loop: CATRQWASGAYEQYF. For the CDR3, the DNA is TGTGCCACCAGACAGTGGGCTAGCGGGGCCTACGAGCAGTACTTC. The full variable domain, rest sourced from reference TRBV15 and TRBJ2-7, is DAMVIQNPRYQVTQFGKPVTLSCSQTLNHNVMYWYQQKSSQAPKLLFHYYDKDFNNEADTPDNFQSRRPNTSFCFLDIRSPGLGDTAMYLCATRQWASGAYEQYFGPGTRLTVT.

This clonotype was seen at least ten times. The chain recombines TRBV5-1 with TRBJ2-1, with TRBD2 matching over 9 bases. This CDR3 is 17 amino acids long. CDR1 SGHRS and CDR2 YFSETQ come from the germline V gene. With 3 bases clipped from V and 4 bases from J, the junction kept 11 bases outside the gene matches. The CDR3 reads CASSSLGGRAGYNEQFF. CDR3 nucleotides: TGCGCCAGCAGCTCCCTGGGCGGGAGGGCCGGATACAATGAGCAGTTCTTC.

The chain couples TRBV6-1 to TRBJ2-3, with D possibly matching TRBD1 (5 bases). Germline CDR1 is MNHNS and CDR2 is SASEGT. Trimming pared 4 bases from V and 2 bases from J, leaving 10 bases between. CDR3 length: 14 residues. The CDR3 is CASSGGVITDTQYF. The CDR3 DNA reads TGTGCCAGCAGTGGGGGCGTAATCACAGATACGCAGTATTTT.

This sequence joins TRBV6-5 and TRBJ2-1, with TRBD2 matching 10 bases. V lost 4 bases, J lost 8 bases, and 11 bases stayed unmatched. The CDR3 sequence is 16 residues long. Germline V gene lookup returns CDR1 MNHEY and CDR2 SVGAGI. The CDR3 nucleotides are TGTGCCAGCAGTTGGGTTTCTAGCGGGAGATCGCATGAGCAGTTCTTC. Amino acids: CASSWVSSGRSHEQFF.

This clonotype appeared many times. This sequence joins TRBV6-2 or TRBV6-3 and TRBJ1-1; no firm D call. V was pared by 7 bases and J by 6 bases, with 24 bases between. CDR1 and CDR2 from the germline V gene are MNHEY and SVGEGT. The CDR3 loop spans 16 amino acids. The CDR3 DNA sequence: TGTGCCAGCAAAACGGAGCTCCTAAGTAGGATCGCTGAAGCTTTCTTT. Its protein product is CASKTELLSRIAEAFF.

This clonotype has ten or more counts. The CDR3 loop reads CASSPDGNYGYTF. The CDR3 DNA sequence: TGTGCCAGCTCACCTGACGGGAACTATGGCTACACCTTC. The V gene is TRBV18, the J gene TRBJ1-2; D not resolved. The CDR3 has 13 amino acids. Looked up from germline, CDR1 is KGHSH and CDR2 is LQKENI. V was shortened by 3 bases and J by 2 bases, with 7 bases between the two germline ends. The complete variable domain, with remaining parts taken from reference TRBV18 and TRBJ1-2, reads NAGVMQNPRHLVRRRGQEARLRCSPMKGHSHVYWYRQLPEEGLKFMVYLQKENIIDESGMPKERFSAEFPKEGPSILRIQQVVRGDSAAYFCASSPDGNYGYTFGSGTRLTVV.

This clonotype was recorded a few times. The rearrangement uses TRBV30 and TRBJ2-7, with 11 bases that match TRBD1. The V segment lost 5 bases and the J segment 2 bases; nucleotides outside the gene matches: 5. The CDR3 is made up of 14 amino acids. Per the germline V gene, CDR1 is GTSNPN and CDR2 is SVGIG (reference sequence). Here the CDR3 DNA reads TGTGCCTGGGGACAGGGGGCAAAAACCTACGAGCAGTACTTC. The encoded protein is CAWGQGAKTYEQYF.

Many counts were recorded for this clonotype. This sequence joins TRBV27 and TRBJ2-1; 13 bases are a match to TRBD2. Trimming cost V 4 bases and J 6 bases; bases outside gene matches: 3. The germline V gene encodes CDR1 MNHEY and CDR2 SMNVEV (reference sequence). The CDR3 contains 15 residues. This chain's CDR3 is CASSSGLAGFNEQFF. DNA of the CDR3: TGTGCCAGCAGTTCGGGACTAGCGGGGTTCAATGAGCAGTTCTTC.